This section outlines one T cell receptor beta chain sequence together with its context. Antigen specificity is unknown. The CDR3 contains 15 residues. The V end lost 0 bases, the J end lost 8 bases, and 16 bases lay between the germline ends. The germline gives CDR1 LNHDA, CDR2 SQIVND (reference sequence). The donors were part of the roughly 110-subject validation cohort, which stood apart from the approximately 670-subject first cohort. TCRdb's copy holds only in-frame clones and misses some; the assay was immunoSEQ multiplex PCR. The sample carries some 140,000 clones, 85% to 90% recorded once. This entry is derived from a study of cytomegalovirus exposure and HLA in healthy donors. Whole-study results and caveats: The classifier reportedly diagnosed cytomegalovirus status with high specificity and sensitivity.

This chain uses TRBV19 with TRBJ1-1; D perhaps matches TRBD1 (6 bases). Sample: PBMCs. This receptor was identified in a human donor in good health. CDR3: CASSIDRIRTAEAFF. In DNA, the CDR3 is TGTGCCAGTAGTATAGATCGGATACGGACAGCGGAAGCTTTCTTT.